This T cell receptor beta chain is from a study of T cell responses to AZD1222 COVID-19 vaccine. Sequenced by immunoSEQ multiplex PCR; TCRdb stores in-frame clones only, minus some. Of 85,000 or so clones in the sample, 75% to 95% are singletons; the top ten hold approximately 10%. The CDR3 contains 14 residues. The germline V gene encodes CDR1 SGHAT and CDR2 FQDESV (reference sequence). V was trimmed by 4 bases and J by 9 bases, leaving 16 bases between them. This rearrangement joins TRBV11-1 to TRBJ2-1; D is unresolved. The sequencing here drew on peripheral blood, taken 28 days after the second AZD1222 dose. This receptor was obtained from an adult who received the AZD1222 COVID-19 vaccine. For the CDR3, the DNA is TGTGCCAGCAGCTCTACCCCCAGCCGGCGTGAGCAGTTCTTC. Translation gives CASSSTPSRREQFF.